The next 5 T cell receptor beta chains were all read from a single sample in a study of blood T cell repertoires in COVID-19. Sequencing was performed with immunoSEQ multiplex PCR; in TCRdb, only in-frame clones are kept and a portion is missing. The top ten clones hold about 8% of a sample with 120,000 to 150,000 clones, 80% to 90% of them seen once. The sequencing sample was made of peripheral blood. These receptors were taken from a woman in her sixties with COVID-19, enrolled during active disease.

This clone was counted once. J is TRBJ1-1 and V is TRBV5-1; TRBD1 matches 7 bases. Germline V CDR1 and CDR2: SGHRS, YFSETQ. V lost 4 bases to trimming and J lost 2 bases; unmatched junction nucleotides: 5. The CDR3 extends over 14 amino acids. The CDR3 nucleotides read TGCGCCAGCAGCCCGACAGGGCAAAACACTGAAGCTTTCTTT. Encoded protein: CASSPTGQNTEAFF.

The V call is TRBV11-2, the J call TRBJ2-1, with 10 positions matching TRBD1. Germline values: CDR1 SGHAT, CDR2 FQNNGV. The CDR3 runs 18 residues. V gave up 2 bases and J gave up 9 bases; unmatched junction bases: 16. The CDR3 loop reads CASSLRLLRQGAFTEQFF. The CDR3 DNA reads TGTGCCAGCAGCTTAAGGTTGTTGAGACAGGGGGCTTTCACTGAGCAGTTCTTC.

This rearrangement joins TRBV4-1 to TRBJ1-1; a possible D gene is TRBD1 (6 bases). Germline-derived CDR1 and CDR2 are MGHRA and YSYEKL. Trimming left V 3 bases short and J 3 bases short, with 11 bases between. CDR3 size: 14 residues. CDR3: CASSHGGQYTEAFF. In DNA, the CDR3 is TGCGCCAGCAGCCATGGAGGACAGTACACTGAAGCTTTCTTT.

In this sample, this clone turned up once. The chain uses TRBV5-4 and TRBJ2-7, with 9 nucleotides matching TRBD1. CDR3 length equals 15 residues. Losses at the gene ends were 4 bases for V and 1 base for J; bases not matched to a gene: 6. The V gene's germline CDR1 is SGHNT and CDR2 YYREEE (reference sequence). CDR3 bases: TGTGCCAGCAGCCCGGGGACAGGGCCGTCCTACGAGCAGTACTTC. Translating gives CASSPGTGPSYEQYF.

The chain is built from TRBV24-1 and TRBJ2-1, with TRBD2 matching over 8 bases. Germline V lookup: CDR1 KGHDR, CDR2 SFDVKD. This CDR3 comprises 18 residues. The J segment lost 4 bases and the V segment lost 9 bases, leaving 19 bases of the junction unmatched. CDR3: CATPALRGGQGTYNEQFF. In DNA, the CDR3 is TGTGCCACCCCCGCCCTACGGGGGGGCCAAGGAACATACAATGAGCAGTTCTTC.